Listed here are 24 T cell receptor beta chains from one sample, sequenced in a study of early T cells in non-severe SARS-CoV-2 infection. TCRdb analysed the 5' RACE reads with MiXCR anew, one entry per CDR3 protein. The sample carries tens of thousands of distinct CDR3 sequences, 2.5% to 3.5% recorded once. Sequencing was done on a sample of whole blood. The source of these receptors is an adult who was a healthcare worker with PCR-confirmed SARS-CoV-2 infection or an uninfected control (not recorded which).

This clonotype was recorded many times. In nucleotides, the CDR3 is TGTGCCAGCAGCCGAGTTGGGGGGGCGAAAGAGACCCAGTACTTC. It is translated as CASSRVGGAKETQYF. This chain links TRBV7-2 with TRBJ2-5, with D tentatively TRBD2 (7 bases). V gave up 5 bases and J gave up 3 bases, with 16 bases separating them. The CDR3 covers 15 residues. CDR1 SGHTA and CDR2 FQGNSA come from the germline V gene.

This clonotype was found many times. The chain links TRBV7-2 to TRBJ2-3; D possibly uses TRBD1 or TRBD2 (6 bases each). V was pared by 5 bases and J by 5 bases, with 11 bases between. CDR1 and CDR2 from the germline V gene are SGHTA and FQGNSA. There are 13 residues in the CDR3. The CDR3: CASSRGVEDTQYF. CDR3 coding DNA: TGTGCCAGCAGCAGGGGGGTCGAAGATACGCAGTATTTT.

This clonotype was detected ten times or more. The genes are TRBV5-8 and TRBJ1-5; D might be TRBD1 (6 bases). Trimming took 0 bases from V and 4 from J, leaving 17 bases between them. This CDR3 is built from 17 residues. Per the germline V gene, CDR1 is SGHTS and CDR2 is YDEGEE. The CDR3 loop reads CASSLAAYPTGNQPQHF. The DNA for the CDR3 is TGTGCCAGCAGCTTGGCCGCATACCCGACAGGAAATCAGCCCCAGCATTTT.

This clonotype has only a few counts. The chain uses TRBV7-8 and TRBJ2-5, with 7 bases that match TRBD1. CDR1 and CDR2 from the germline V gene are SGHVS and FQNEAQ. Trimming cost V 5 bases and J 2 bases; bases outside gene matches: 5. The CDR3 contains 14 residues. The CDR3 DNA is TGTGCCAGCAGCCAAGGGGACAGTCAAGAGACCCAGTACTTC. The encoded protein is CASSQGDSQETQYF.

This clonotype has at least ten counts. V is TRBV7-3 and J is TRBJ2-2, with D tentatively TRBD2 (6 bases). V lost 6 bases to trimming and J lost 4 bases, with 15 bases between them. Per the germline V gene, CDR1 is SGHTA and CDR2 is FQGTGA. The CDR3 sequence is 15 residues long. CDR3 amino acids: CASRSGTPSTGELFF. The CDR3 region has the DNA TGTGCCAGCAGATCCGGGACTCCATCCACCGGGGAGCTGTTTTTT.

This clonotype appeared many times. The chain joins TRBV12-3 or TRBV12-4 to TRBJ2-5, with unresolved D. Trimming removed 3 bases at V and 0 bases at J, with 5 bases between. This CDR3 spans 13 amino acids. CDR3 amino acids: CASSFSYQETQYF. The CDR3 nucleotides read TGTGCCAGCAGTTTTTCCTACCAAGAGACCCAGTACTTC.

In this sample, this clonotype turned up many times. The rearrangement joins TRBV12-3 or TRBV12-4 to TRBJ1-1, with D unresolved. V was clipped by 1 base and J by 7 bases, with 13 bases between them. The CDR3 length is 14 residues. The chain's CDR3 is CASSLEAGNGEAFF. The CDR3 nucleotides are TGTGCCAGCAGTTTAGAGGCAGGTAACGGTGAAGCTTTCTTT.

This clonotype was recorded at least ten times. V is TRBV7-9 and J is TRBJ2-6; D is uncertain. This CDR3 spans 15 amino acids. With 5 bases removed from V and 2 bases from J, the gap between germline ends came to 10 bases. Germline CDR1 SEHNR, CDR2 FQNEAQ (reference sequence). The CDR3 protein is CASSPRRAGANVLTF. The CDR3, as DNA: TGTGCCAGCAGCCCTCGAAGGGCTGGGGCCAACGTCCTGACTTTC.

This clonotype turned up a few times. This chain links TRBV21-1 with TRBJ1-2; TRBD1 is the table's D call, not checked against the DNA. TRBV21-1 is given as a pseudogene. This CDR3 is 16 amino acids long. The CDR3 protein is CASSKVRDTTDYGYTF. CDR3 DNA sequence: TGTGCCAGCAGCAAAGTCAGGGATACCACAGACTATGGCTACACCTTC.

There are many counts of this clonotype. The chain uses TRBV5-4 and TRBJ2-1; a weak D match, TRBD1 (5 bases). In germline, CDR1 is SGHNT, CDR2 YYREEE (reference sequence). This CDR3 spans 19 amino acids. With 4 bases removed from V and 0 bases from J, the gap between germline ends came to 23 bases. Here the CDR3 DNA reads TGTGCCAGCAGCCTGATCCGCATCAGGACACTTGTCTCCTACAATGAGCAGTTCTTC. Translating it yields CASSLIRIRTLVSYNEQFF.

This clonotype showed up many times. This chain connects TRBV11-3 to TRBJ2-3; D not certain. The germline gives CDR1 SGHNT, CDR2 YENEEA. This CDR3 has 14 residues. With 1 base removed from V and 2 bases from J, the gap between germline ends came to 7 bases. The CDR3 DNA is TGTGCCAGCAGCTTAGGGACCAACACAGATACGCAGTATTTT. It translates to CASSLGTNTDTQYF.

At least ten counts were recorded for this clonotype. This rearrangement joins TRBV30 to TRBJ1-5; 7 nucleotides align to TRBD1. V lost 3 bases, J lost 3 bases, and 5 bases stayed unmatched. The CDR3 runs 14 residues. The germline V gene encodes CDR1 GTSNPN and CDR2 SVGIG (reference sequence). CDR3 in amino acids: CAWSGTAFNQPQHF. For the CDR3, the DNA is TGTGCCTGGAGCGGGACAGCCTTCAATCAGCCCCAGCATTTT. The full variable domain, completed using reference TRBV30 and TRBJ1-5, is SQTIHQWPATLVQPVGSPLSLECTVEGTSNPNLYWYRQAAGRGLQLLFYSVGIGQISSEVPQNLSASRPQDRQFILSSKKLLLSDSGFYLCAWSGTAFNQPQHFGDGTRLSIL.

There are many counts of this clonotype. This sequence joins TRBV5-1 and TRBJ2-2; no firm D call. The CDR3 loop spans 12 amino acids. Germline V gives CDR1 SGHRS, CDR2 YFSETQ. Trimming took 0 bases from V and 6 from J, leaving 3 bases between them. The CDR3 region is CASSLAAGELFF. CDR3 DNA: TGCGCCAGCAGCTTGGCAGCCGGGGAGCTGTTTTTT.

This clonotype was counted at least ten times. This sequence joins TRBV5-1 and TRBJ1-1, with D perhaps TRBD1 (6 bases). Deletions cut 4 bases from V and 4 bases from J, with 14 bases between. Germline V lookup: CDR1 SGHRS, CDR2 YFSETQ. This CDR3 has 14 amino acids. The CDR3 loop reads CASSRRDTITEAFF. The CDR3, as DNA: TGCGCCAGCAGCCGCCGGGACACAATCACTGAAGCTTTCTTT.

This clonotype has ten or more counts. This chain connects TRBV5-4 to TRBJ2-5; D may correspond to TRBD1 or TRBD2 (5 bases each). The V and J ends lost 3 bases and 3 bases respectively, with 12 bases between them. Germline V lookup: CDR1 SGHNT, CDR2 YYREEE (reference sequence). CDR3 length: 14 residues. The CDR3: CASSSSGPEETQYF. CDR3 nucleotides: TGTGCCAGCAGCTCTTCGGGGCCCGAAGAGACCCAGTACTTC.

At least ten counts were recorded for this clonotype. The chain employs TRBV7-8 and TRBJ2-2; D possibly corresponds to TRBD2 (5 bases). The CDR3 consists of 16 residues. The germline V and J ends were trimmed by 5 bases and 3 bases, with 16 bases remaining between them. In germline, CDR1 is SGHVS, CDR2 FQNEAQ. Written as DNA, the CDR3 is TGTGCCAGCAGCCCCCCTTTGAGGGTGGACACCGGGGAGCTGTTTTTT. It translates to CASSPPLRVDTGELFF.

This clonotype was recorded at least ten times. The chain links TRBV6-1 to TRBJ2-3; TRBD2 is a possible D gene (5 bases). CDR3 size: 16 residues. V lost 10 bases and J lost 4, with 24 bases in between. Germline CDR1 and CDR2: MNHNS and SASEGT. As DNA, the CDR3 is TGTGCCACCTCTCGGGGAGCGTCTAGAAATTCAGATACGCAGTATTTT. Translation gives CATSRGASRNSDTQYF.

This clonotype was counted a few times. This rearrangement joins TRBV4-1 to TRBJ2-2; the match to TRBD2 covers 7 bases. V shed 1 base, J shed 6 bases, and the junction held 8 bases outside the gene matches. CDR3 length equals 16 residues. The germline V gene has CDR1 MGHRA and CDR2 YSYEKL. CDR3 DNA: TGCGCCAGCAGCCAAGGCCCCCTCGGGGGGTCCGGGGAGCTGTTTTTT. It is translated as CASSQGPLGGSGELFF.

This clonotype was counted many times. V is TRBV5-5 and J is TRBJ2-2; 8 nucleotides line up with TRBD1. Germline trimming cut 4 bases from V and 0 bases from J; bases unmatched to any gene: 2. This CDR3 is 15 amino acids long. Germline CDR1 reads SGHKS; CDR2 reads YYEKEE (reference sequence). The CDR3 is CASSPQGANTGELFF. CDR3 DNA sequence: TGTGCCAGCAGCCCACAGGGGGCGAACACCGGGGAGCTGTTTTTT.

This clonotype was observed at least ten times. The V and J genes are TRBV7-2 and TRBJ2-2, with D perhaps TRBD1 (5 bases). Trimming took off 3 bases at V and 5 bases at J, with 7 bases between the two ends. The CDR3 extends over 13 amino acids. The germline CDR1 and CDR2 sequences are SGHTA and FQGNSA. CDR3 sequence: CASSFRQTGELFF. CDR3 bases: TGTGCCAGCAGCTTCAGACAGACCGGGGAGCTGTTTTTT.

This clonotype was observed many times. This chain uses TRBV25-1 with TRBJ2-1; 7 nucleotides match TRBD1. The germline V gene encodes CDR1 MGHDK and CDR2 SYGVNS. CDR3 length: 15 amino acids. After removal of 4 bases from V and 5 bases from J, the junction contained 8 bases not matched to a gene. CDR3 loop: CASSGDRVGNNEQFF. CDR3 in DNA: TGTGCCAGCAGTGGCGACAGGGTTGGGAACAATGAGCAGTTCTTC.

This clonotype appeared many times. This chain links TRBV5-1 with TRBJ2-4, with TRBD1 identical over 9 bases. Germline CDR1 reads SGHRS; CDR2 reads YFSETQ. The CDR3 covers 15 residues. J gave up 3 bases and V 0 bases, and 1 base lay outside the gene matches. CDR3 bases: TGCGCCAGCAGCTTGGGGACAGGGGACAAAAACATTCAGTACTTC. This encodes CASSLGTGDKNIQYF.

The chain combines TRBV4-2 with TRBJ1-1; 8 nucleotides match TRBD1. This CDR3 spans 14 amino acids. V was clipped by 8 bases and J by 6 bases; unmatched bases: 11. Looked up from germline, CDR1 is LGHNA and CDR2 is YNFKEQ. This chain's CDR3 is CASGPDRERPEAFF. In DNA form, the CDR3 reads TGTGCCAGCGGACCGGACAGGGAACGCCCTGAAGCTTTCTTT.

This clonotype was detected many times. The chain couples TRBV18 to TRBJ2-3; 9 nucleotides line up with TRBD1. This CDR3 is 19 amino acids long. Germline V gene lookup returns CDR1 KGHSH and CDR2 LQKENI. With 6 bases clipped from V and 5 bases from J, the junction kept 21 bases outside the gene matches. The CDR3 DNA follows: TGTGCCAGCTCCCTCACTACCGGGACAGGGAGCGACCACAGAGATACGCAGTATTTT. Residues: CASSLTTGTGSDHRDTQYF.